This record covers a single T cell receptor beta chain. Its target antigen remains unknown. No base-level quality is on record; no much larger clone is a single base apart. The treatment or condition label of this sample denotes: live attenuated yellow fever vaccine strain. PBMCs were isolated from peripheral blood using a standard Ficoll-Paque protocol. Dynabeads CD4 and CD8 positive selection kits were used to isolate CD4 and CD8 T-cell fractions. TriZol was used to extract RNA from bulk PBMCs, from CD4 and CD8 fractions, and from dextramer-positive and dextramer-negative fractions. The sample originates from a study of T cells after yellow fever vaccination (dated 2019 in TCRdb). Describing the broader study: The SMART-Seq v4 Ultra Low Input RNA kit was used to prepare libraries from fractions with low cell numbers. Bulk TCR alpha and beta repertoires were sequenced longitudinally to track T-cell clones before and after primary and booster YFV17D yellow fever vaccination. Two healthy male donors, one aged 18 to 29 and one aged 30 to 40 years, were included in the cohort. Blood was collected at multiple timepoints before and after primary and secondary immunization, and bulk PBMC replicates and cell subsets were isolated.

Beyond this particular receptor, the publication reports: The secondary T-cell response was weaker than the primary response but faster, peaking on day 5 instead of day 15. FACS-sorted repertoires could contain abundant contaminating clonotypes from the bulk population, so computational filtering was required. A small fraction of clonotypes showed up in both the CD4 and CD8 compartments, probably as a result of convergent recombination. The study included only two donors, which limits how far the findings can be generalized. Most clones expanded after primary vaccination (96% of CD4 and roughly 90% of CD8) were re-detected after the booster, suggesting that broad memory maintenance occurred.

The CDR3 has 17 amino acids, counting the end cysteine and phenylalanine. Only the CDR3 DNA is retained, 51 bases long and in frame from the first base. The junction shows trimming of 6 bases on V and 4 bases on J, and the gene matches do not reach 17 bases of it. Based on the germline V gene, the CDR1 and CDR2 sequences are SGHAT and FQNNGV. Sequencing was performed on an Illumina NovaSeq 6000. TCR cDNA was synthesized by 5'RACE template switching, which introduced a universal primer site and unique molecular identifiers. Priming of cDNA synthesis was performed from both the TCR alpha and TCR beta constant segments. Libraries were amplified in two PCR steps, with sample barcodes and sequencing adapters added in the second step. Sequencing of libraries was performed on Illumina HiSeq 2500 (2x100 bp) or NovaSeq (2x150 bp). In the original analysis: Demultiplexing of reads and collapsing into UMI consensus sequences were performed with MIGEC, and V(D)J alignment was carried out with MiXCR. Using edgeR on replicate PBMC samples, clonotypes were called vaccine-responding if FDR was below 0.01 and the log2 fold change was above 5 up to day 15. Bulk clonotypes were assigned CD4 or CD8 identity according to which sequenced CD4 or CD8 repertoire held them at higher abundance. Using fastp trimming at Q25 and MiXCR clonotype assembly, TCRdb reanalyzed the public sequencing data and kept in-frame beta chains. Under each unique CDR3 protein, matching rows form one entry showing the most common genes and DNA. The V and J calls here are based on TCRdb, not the publication. This sample has approximately 160,000 distinct CDR3 sequences in its table, and roughly 8.8% of those were observed once. Clones ranked in the top ten supply 35% to 40% of the sample.

Sample: CD8+ T cells sorted from PBMCs, taken 45 days after the yellow fever booster vaccination. This receptor was identified in a man between 18 and 35 years old who received the YFV17D yellow fever vaccine. The V gene is TRBV11-2 and the J gene is TRBJ2-5, with TRBD1 identical over 7 junction bases. DNA sequence: TGTGCCAGCAGTCGGACGACAGGGACGGGCACAGGAGAGACCCAGTACTTC. The translation is CASSRTTGTGTGETQYF.